This TCR beta chain was documented in a study of shared clonotypes between healthy human individuals. This clone was picked up a small number of times. Its specificity is unknown. Other nucleotide sequences in the sample specify the same CDR3. Notes on the study in general: Generally, estimated richness proved larger in naive subsets than it did in memory subsets.

The junction had 6 bases not matched to a gene; V was cut back by 7 bases and J by 3 bases. This CDR3 has 13 amino acids. The V gene's germline CDR1 is MNHNY and CDR2 SVGAGI (reference sequence). Sequencing used immunoSEQ multiplex PCR; TCRdb keeps in-frame clones, though not all of them. The sample shows about 2 million clones, over 85% of them seen only once. Memory CD4+ cells were the fraction left after CD45RA+ naive selection. The chain is built from TRBV6-6 and TRBJ2-7; 7 bases map to TRBD1. This TCR came from a man between 18 and 35 years old in good health. The specimen sequenced was naive CD4+ T cells sorted from blood. Subset: CD45RA+ positively selected. DNA for the CDR3: TGTGCCAGCACCCCGACAGGGAGCTACGAGCAGTACTTC. It yields the protein CASTPTGSYEQYF.